One and the same sample provided the 24 T cell receptor beta chains below, sequenced in a study of shared clonotypes between healthy human individuals. Sequenced by immunoSEQ multiplex PCR; TCRdb stores in-frame clones only, minus some. The sample comprises hundreds of thousands of clones, 75% to 85% of which are singletons, and about 13% rests with the top ten. Input material: PBMCs. The receptors were sampled from a woman aged 40-49 years in good health. Some clones in this sample may be carry-over from other donors' samples.

The chain is built from TRBV2 and TRBJ1-4, with D possibly TRBD1 on 6 matching bases. Germline assignment: CDR1 SNHLY and CDR2 FYNNEI. V was clipped by 6 bases and J by 0 bases, with 14 bases between them. The CDR3 sequence is 16 residues long. CDR3 amino acids: CASSGATGSTNEKLFF. The CDR3 DNA reads as TGTGCCAGCAGCGGGGCTACAGGGTCAACTAATGAAAAACTGTTTTTT.

The gene calls are TRBV11-2 and TRBJ2-1; TRBD1 agrees at 7 bases. Germline-derived CDR1 and CDR2 are SGHAT and FQNNGV. This CDR3 has 16 amino acids. V dropped 4 bases and J dropped 5; count of bases not matched to a gene: 11. The CDR3 bases are TGTGCCAGCAGCTCCCTAGGCCGGGGACAGAACAATGAGCAGTTCTTC. This sequence encodes CASSSLGRGQNNEQFF.

This clone occurred once. It may be a read error: a sequence one base away is much more abundant. J is TRBJ2-4 and V is TRBV10-1, with TRBD2 matching over 8 bases. Germline V lookup: CDR1 WNHNN, CDR2 SYGVQD (reference sequence). CDR3 length equals 15 residues. The chain's CDR3 is CASESSGTAKSIQYF. The CDR3, as DNA: TGCGCCAGCGAGAGTAGCGGGACCGCCAAAAGCATTCAGTACTTC.

The V gene is TRBV28, the J gene TRBJ2-5; tentatively, D is TRBD1 or TRBD2 (5 bases each). This CDR3 region has 15 residues. Per germline, CDR1 MDHEN and CDR2 SYDVKM. The V end was cut by 6 bases, the J end by 2 bases, with 16 bases between. The CDR3 sequence is CASSQPGRGQETQYF. The CDR3 region has the DNA TGTGCCAGCAGCCAACCGGGACGGGGACAAGAGACCCAGTACTTC.

The chain couples TRBV2 to TRBJ1-5; D is uncertain. The CDR3 runs to 13 residues. In germline, CDR1 is SNHLY, CDR2 FYNNEI. Trimming cost V 4 bases and J 7 bases, with 11 bases left between them. The DNA of the CDR3 is TGTGCCAGCAGTGCGGCAGGACGACAGCCCCAGCATTTT. Its translation: CASSAAGRQPQHF.

This sequence joins TRBV30 and TRBJ2-6; no clear D gene. CDR3 size: 13 residues. V was trimmed by 3 bases and J by 2 bases, leaving 5 bases between them. Germline V gene sequence: CDR1 GTSNPN, CDR2 SVGIG (reference sequence). The CDR3 reads CAWRSPGANVLTF. In DNA form, the CDR3 reads TGTGCCTGGAGAAGCCCTGGGGCCAACGTCCTGACTTTC.

This clone has just a few counts. J is TRBJ2-1 and V is TRBV5-6, with 11 bases aligning to TRBD2. This CDR3 has 17 amino acids. V shed 4 bases, J shed 0 bases, and the junction held 6 bases outside the gene matches. CDR1 is SGHDT and CDR2 is YYEEEE in the germline V gene. As DNA, the CDR3 is TGTGCCAGCAGCCACGGACTAGCGGGCCTCTCCTACAATGAGCAGTTCTTC. Its translation: CASSHGLAGLSYNEQFF.

This clone occurred a few times. The chain carries TRBV4-1 and TRBJ2-5, with D tentatively TRBD2 (5 bases). The J call may not be correct, given that the DNA end is closer to TRBJ2-7. Germline lookup yields CDR1 MGHRA and CDR2 YSYEKL. The CDR3 spans 14 residues. DNA for the CDR3: TGCGCCAGCAGCCAACTTCCCGGGACCTACGAGCAGTACTTC. Translation: CASSQLPGTYEQYF.

The chain combines TRBV18 with TRBJ1-2; 12 positions agree with TRBD1. CDR1 is KGHSH, CDR2 LQKENI, per germline. V was pared by 0 bases and J by 3 bases, with 5 bases of the junction left unmatched. CDR3 length: 17 amino acids. The CDR3 bases are TGTGCCAGCTCACCACCGGGACAGGGGGCCCCTTACTATGGCTACACCTTC. Translated, it gives CASSPPGQGAPYYGYTF.

The table lists this clone with a count of one. The chain carries TRBV7-8 and TRBJ2-5; D ambiguous. The V end was cut by 6 bases, the J end by 2 bases, with 19 bases between. The CDR3 length is 16 residues. Germline lookup yields CDR1 SGHVS and CDR2 FQNEAQ. CDR3 loop: CASRPLYASLQETQYF. The CDR3 coding sequence is TGTGCCAGCAGACCTCTCTACGCGAGCCTACAAGAGACCCAGTACTTC.

This sequence joins TRBV13 and TRBJ1-1; D perhaps matches TRBD1 (6 bases). CDR3 length: 15 residues. The V end was cut by 3 bases, the J end by 4 bases, with 15 bases between. Per the germline V gene, CDR1 is PRHDT and CDR2 is FYEKMQ (reference sequence). The CDR3 DNA reads as TGTGCCAGCAGCTTGTCCCCCACAGGGAGCACTGAAGCTTTCTTT. Amino acid sequence: CASSLSPTGSTEAFF.

The genes are TRBV30 and TRBJ1-1; perhaps TRBD1 as D (5 bases). The CDR3 loop spans 13 amino acids. Trimming took off 2 bases at V and 4 bases at J, with 11 bases between the two ends. From germline, CDR1 is GTSNPN and CDR2 SVGIG (reference sequence). The CDR3 DNA reads as TGTGCCTGGAGTCTCGGGGGGTCCACTGAAGCTTTCTTT. It encodes CAWSLGGSTEAFF.

For the CDR3, the DNA is TGTGCCAGCAGCCCAAGTTACAGTTATAATGAAAAACTGTTTTTT. Translation gives CASSPSYSYNEKLFF. The genes are TRBV7-2 and TRBJ1-4; D is uncertain. The CDR3 loop spans 15 amino acids. V was shortened by 5 bases and J by 4 bases, with 14 bases between the two germline ends. Germline CDR1 reads SGHTA; CDR2 reads FQGNSA.

The V gene is TRBV11-2, the J gene TRBJ2-1; 10 bases are a match to TRBD2. Germline CDR1 SGHAT, CDR2 FQNNGV. With 4 bases clipped from V and 5 bases from J, the junction kept 14 bases outside the gene matches. CDR3 length: 18 amino acids. The CDR3 is CASSSSSWGLASNNEQFF. In nucleotides, the CDR3 is TGTGCCAGCAGCTCCAGTAGTTGGGGACTAGCGAGTAACAATGAGCAGTTCTTC.

The chain is built from TRBV23-1 and TRBJ1-3; D is unresolved. TRBV23-1 is assigned to the ORF class and has an uncertain function. V was cut by 4 bases and J by 0 bases, with 10 bases left in between. This CDR3 is 15 amino acids long. CDR3 sequence reads: CASSPEVGSGNTIYF. In DNA form, the CDR3 reads TGCGCCAGCAGTCCCGAAGTGGGCTCTGGAAACACCATATATTTT.

V gene TRBV18 combines with J gene TRBJ1-2, with D hard to call. The CDR3 is 14 residues long. V lost 2 bases to trimming and J lost 1 base, with 8 bases between them. CDR1 KGHSH and CDR2 LQKENI come from the germline V gene. In DNA, the CDR3 is TGTGCCAGCTCACCAAGGGAGTTTAACTATGGCTACACCTTC. Amino acids: CASSPREFNYGYTF.

J is TRBJ2-1 and V is TRBV15; possible D gene TRBD2, 5 bases. CDR3 length: 13 amino acids. The germline gives CDR1 LNHNV, CDR2 YYDKDF (reference sequence). The V end was cut by 0 bases, the J end by 15 bases, with 15 bases between. The CDR3 DNA reads TGTGCCACCAGCAGAGAAGGTCGGGCTAGCCTGTTCTTC. Amino acids: CATSREGRASLFF.

The chain carries TRBV18 and TRBJ2-3, with D possibly TRBD1 on 6 matching bases. CDR3 length: 16 amino acids. Germline CDR1 is KGHSH and CDR2 is LQKENI. V dropped 3 bases and J dropped 6 bases, with 19 bases sitting between them. CDR3 loop: CASSPLDRNRIDTQYF. The CDR3 bases are TGTGCCAGCTCACCGCTCGACAGGAACCGCATTGATACGCAGTATTTT.

V usage is TRBV2 and J usage is TRBJ2-7, with D possibly matching TRBD2 (7 bases). V lost 4 bases and J lost 2, with 15 bases in between. Germline CDR1 SNHLY, CDR2 FYNNEI. This CDR3 spans 15 amino acids. CDR3 nucleotides: TGTGCCAGCAGTGGTGGAGGGGGGGTAACCTACGAGCAGTACTTC. Translation: CASSGGGGVTYEQYF.

V is TRBV28 and J is TRBJ2-7, with D hard to call. The V end lost 7 bases, the J end lost 2 bases, and 15 bases lay between the germline ends. The length of the CDR3 is 14 residues. Germline V gene data show CDR1 as MDHEN and CDR2 as SYDVKM. The CDR3 DNA reads as TGTGCCAGCAACCACCCTGGCGGCACCTACGAGCAGTACTTC. Its protein is CASNHPGGTYEQYF.

The chain uses TRBV5-1 and TRBJ2-3; D is possibly TRBD1 (5 bases). This CDR3 is built from 15 residues. Per the germline V gene, CDR1 is SGHRS and CDR2 is YFSETQ. The germline V and J ends were trimmed by 4 bases and 4 bases, with 16 bases remaining between them. The chain's CDR3 is CASSLRAPWPDTQYF. CDR3 DNA: TGCGCCAGCAGCCTCAGGGCCCCCTGGCCAGATACGCAGTATTTT.

The chain links TRBV6-5 to TRBJ2-1; 7 bases fit TRBD2. Germline V gene data show CDR1 as MNHEY and CDR2 as SVGAGI. The CDR3 has 14 residues. V lost 5 bases, J lost 4 bases, and 5 bases stayed unmatched. CDR3 coding DNA: TGTGCCAGCAGTGAAAGCGGGACGTACAATGAGCAGTTCTTC. Translated: CASSESGTYNEQFF.

The chain links TRBV27 to TRBJ1-2, with TRBD1 identical over 8 bases. Unmatched junction bases numbered 21, after V lost 7 bases and J lost 5 bases. CDR1 and CDR2 from the germline V gene are MNHEY and SMNVEV (reference sequence). The CDR3 extends over 18 amino acids. In DNA form, the CDR3 reads TGTGCCAGCACTCAGGGGGCAGGTCCTCTTTTAGTAAGGTATGGCTACACCTTC. Translated: CASTQGAGPLLVRYGYTF.

The chain joins TRBV7-2 to TRBJ2-3; 9 bases line up with TRBD1. The V gene end was trimmed by 5 bases and the J gene end by 1 base; junction bases not matched to a gene: 7. Looked up from germline, CDR1 is SGHTA and CDR2 is FQGNSA. CDR3 length equals 16 residues. CDR3: CASSPGQGRGTDTQYF. The CDR3 DNA sequence: TGTGCCAGCAGCCCCGGACAGGGGAGGGGCACAGATACGCAGTATTTT.